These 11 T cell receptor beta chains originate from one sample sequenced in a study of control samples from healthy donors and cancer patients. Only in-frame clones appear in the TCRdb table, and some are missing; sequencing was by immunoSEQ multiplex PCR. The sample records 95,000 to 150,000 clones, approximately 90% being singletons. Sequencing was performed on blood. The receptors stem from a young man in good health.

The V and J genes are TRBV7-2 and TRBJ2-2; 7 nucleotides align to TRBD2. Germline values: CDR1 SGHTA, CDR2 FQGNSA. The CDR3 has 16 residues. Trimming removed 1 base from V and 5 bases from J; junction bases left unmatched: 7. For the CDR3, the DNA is TGTGCCAGCAGCTTAGATAGGGCGGGAGCGACCGGGGAGCTGTTTTTT. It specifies CASSLDRAGATGELFF.

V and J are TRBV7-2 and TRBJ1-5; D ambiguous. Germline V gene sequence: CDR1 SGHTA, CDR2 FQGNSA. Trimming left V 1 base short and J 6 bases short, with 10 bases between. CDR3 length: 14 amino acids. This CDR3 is CASSLVDKGQPQHF. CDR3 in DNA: TGTGCCAGCAGCTTAGTGGATAAGGGTCAGCCCCAGCATTTT.

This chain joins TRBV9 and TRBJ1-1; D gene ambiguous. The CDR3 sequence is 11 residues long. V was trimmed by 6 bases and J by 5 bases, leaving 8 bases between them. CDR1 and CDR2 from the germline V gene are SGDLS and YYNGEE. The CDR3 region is CASKAKTEAFF. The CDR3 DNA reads TGTGCCAGCAAGGCCAAAACTGAAGCTTTCTTT. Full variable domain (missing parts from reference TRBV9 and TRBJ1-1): DSGVTQTPKHLITATGQRVTLRCSPRSGDLSVYWYQQSLDQGLQFLIQYYNGEERAKGNILERFSAQQFPDLHSELNLSSLELGDSALYFCASKAKTEAFFGQGTRLTVV.

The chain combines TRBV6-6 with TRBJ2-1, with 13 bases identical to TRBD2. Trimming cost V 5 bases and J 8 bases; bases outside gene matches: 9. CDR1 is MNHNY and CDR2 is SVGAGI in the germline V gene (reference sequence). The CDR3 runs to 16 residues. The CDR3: CASSKGRTSGGDEQFF. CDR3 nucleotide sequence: TGTGCCAGCAGTAAGGGTCGGACTAGCGGGGGTGATGAGCAGTTCTTC.

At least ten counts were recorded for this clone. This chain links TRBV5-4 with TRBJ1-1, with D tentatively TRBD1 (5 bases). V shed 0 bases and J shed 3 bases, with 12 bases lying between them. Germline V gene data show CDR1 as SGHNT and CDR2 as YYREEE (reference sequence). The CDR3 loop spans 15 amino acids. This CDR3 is CASSLAPGSHTEAFF. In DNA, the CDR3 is TGTGCCAGCAGCTTGGCCCCAGGGTCGCACACTGAAGCTTTCTTT.

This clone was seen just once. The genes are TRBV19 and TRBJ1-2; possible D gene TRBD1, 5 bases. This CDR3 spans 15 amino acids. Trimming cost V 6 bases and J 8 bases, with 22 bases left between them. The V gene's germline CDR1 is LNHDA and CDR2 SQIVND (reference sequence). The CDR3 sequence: CASSVARPGLEGYTF. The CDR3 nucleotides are TGTGCCAGTAGCGTAGCCCGCCCGGGGCTAGAGGGCTACACCTTC.

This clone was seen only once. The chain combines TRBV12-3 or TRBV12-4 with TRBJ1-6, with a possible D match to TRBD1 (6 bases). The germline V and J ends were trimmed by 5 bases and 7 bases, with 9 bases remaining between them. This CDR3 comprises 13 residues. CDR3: CASSPQGNSPLHF. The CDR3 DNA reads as TGTGCCAGCAGTCCACAGGGAAATTCACCCCTCCACTTT.

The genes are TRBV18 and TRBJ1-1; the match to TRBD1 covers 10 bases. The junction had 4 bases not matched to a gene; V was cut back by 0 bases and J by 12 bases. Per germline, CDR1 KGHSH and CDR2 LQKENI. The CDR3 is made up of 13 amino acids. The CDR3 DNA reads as TGTGCCAGCTCACCACCGACAGGGGGCGAATCTTTCTTT. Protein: CASSPPTGGESFF.

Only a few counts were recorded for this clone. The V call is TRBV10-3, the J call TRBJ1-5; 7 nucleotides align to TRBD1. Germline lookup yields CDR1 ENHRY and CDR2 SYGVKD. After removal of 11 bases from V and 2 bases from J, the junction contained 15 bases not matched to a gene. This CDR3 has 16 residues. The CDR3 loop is CAAKGQPDGGNQPQHF. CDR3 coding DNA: TGTGCCGCCAAGGGACAGCCCGATGGTGGCAATCAGCCCCAGCATTTT.

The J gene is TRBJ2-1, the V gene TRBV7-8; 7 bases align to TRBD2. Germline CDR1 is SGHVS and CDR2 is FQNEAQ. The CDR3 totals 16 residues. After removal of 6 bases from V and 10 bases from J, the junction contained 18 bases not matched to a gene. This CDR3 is CASRRRAGVQGDEQFF. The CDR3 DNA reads TGTGCCAGCAGAAGGAGGGCGGGGGTGCAAGGGGACGAGCAGTTCTTC. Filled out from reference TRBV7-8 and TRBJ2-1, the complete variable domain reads GAGVSQSPRYKVAKRGQDVALRCDPISGHVSLFWYQQALGQGPEFLTYFQNEAQLDKSGLPSDRFFAERPEGSVSTLKIQRTQQEDSAVYLCASRRRAGVQGDEQFFGPGTRLTVL.

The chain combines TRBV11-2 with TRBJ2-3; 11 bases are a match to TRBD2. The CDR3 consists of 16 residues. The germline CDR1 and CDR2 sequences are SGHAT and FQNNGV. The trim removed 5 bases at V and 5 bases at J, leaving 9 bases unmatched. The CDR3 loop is CASSLTSGVLGDTQYF. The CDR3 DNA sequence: TGTGCCAGCAGCCTGACTAGCGGGGTATTAGGAGATACGCAGTATTTT.